The rows below give T cell receptor beta chains drawn from one sample of a study of T cells after yellow fever vaccination. TCRdb re-analysed the 5' RACE reads in MiXCR, keeping a single row per CDR3 protein. Among 35,000 to 55,000 distinct CDR3 sequences listed, 5.5% to 7.5% were seen once. Source: PBMCs, either bulk or a sorted T-cell subset (CD4+, CD8+, memory, or dextramer-sorted; not recorded which), taken 45 days after the yellow fever booster vaccination. Receptors originate from a man aged 30 to 45 who received the YFV17D yellow fever vaccine. Each CDR3 is given with its conserved first and last residue. The D gene is left open where the match is weak. The size of a clone is reported for some rows only, either as once, few or many, or as a class for expanded clones.

clone size,J gene,V gene,CDR3 length,D gene,CDR3 DNA,CDR3 protein
few,TRBJ1-1,TRBV6-2/TRBV6-3,11,-,TGTGCCAGCAGAAATGGAGGGGTGGCTTTCTTT,CASRNGGVAFF
-,TRBJ1-4,TRBV12-3/TRBV12-4,14,-,TGTGCCAGCAGTTTCGGGGGGCTCGGTGAAAAACTGTTTTTT,CASSFGGLGEKLFF
many,TRBJ1-4,TRBV12-3/TRBV12-4,16,-,TGTGCCAGCAGTTTAAGCGCGGGGTCGGCAATTGAAAAACTGTTTTTT,CASSLSAGSAIEKLFF
-,TRBJ1-2,TRBV12-3/TRBV12-4,13,-,TGTGCCAGCAGTTTTGGTCAGATCTATGGCTACACCTTC,CASSFGQIYGYTF
many,TRBJ1-2,TRBV28,14,TRBD1,TGTGCCAGCACCAAAGGGGACAGATACTATGGCTACACCTTC,CASTKGDRYYGYTF
many,TRBJ2-7,TRBV4-3,16,-,TGCGCCAGCAGCCAAACGCTCCTAGAGGGGTCCTACGAGCAGTACTTC,CASSQTLLEGSYEQYF
few,TRBJ2-1,TRBV29-1,11,-,TGCAGCGCAACCCGTCCGGATATACAGTTCTTC,CSATRPDIQFF
many,TRBJ2-1,TRBV2,14,-,TGTGCCAGCGAGGGGGCTCTAGCGGACAATGAGCAGTTCTTC,CASEGALADNEQFF
-,TRBJ2-5,TRBV20-1,12,TRBD1,TGCAGTGCCCGGACAGGCACAGAGACCAAGTACTTC,CSARTGTETKYF
-,TRBJ2-5,TRBV7-9,11,-,TGTGCCAGCAGCGTTACCGGGACCCAGTACTTC,CASSVTGTQYF
many,TRBJ1-1,TRBV7-9,14,-,TGTGCCAGCAGGCTTAATAGAGAGGACACTGAAGCTTTCTTT,CASRLNREDTEAFF
medium-sized,TRBJ2-7,TRBV12-3/TRBV12-4,17,TRBD2,TGTGCCAGCAGTTTAGGGTTTAGGCGGGAGGCCCTCTACGAGCAGTACTTC,CASSLGFRREALYEQYF
few,TRBJ2-1,TRBV9,16,TRBD2,TGTGCCAGCAGCGTAGCTATGGCGGGAGGCTTTAATGAGCAGTTCTTC,CASSVAMAGGFNEQFF
many,TRBJ2-1,TRBV20-1,15,TRBD1,TGCAGTGCTAGGCCGGGACAGGGATCCGACAATGAGCAGTTCTTC,CSARPGQGSDNEQFF
many,TRBJ2-7,TRBV20-1,12,-,TGCAGTTTCAAGAGCGGTCCCGGGGAGCAGTACTTC,CSFKSGPGEQYF
-,TRBJ2-1,TRBV30,15,TRBD2,TGTGCCTGGGAAGGCCCGGGAGGCACGAAAAATGAGCAGTTCTTC,CAWEGPGGTKNEQFF
many,TRBJ2-1,TRBV28,15,-,TGTGCCAGCAGTTTATCCGGGGTCAAGAGGGATGAGCAGTTCTTC,CASSLSGVKRDEQFF
many,TRBJ2-3,TRBV20-1,15,-,TGCAGTGCGGAGAGGGTAGCGGACGGCACAGATACGCAGTATTTT,CSAERVADGTDTQYF
-,TRBJ2-1,TRBV27,14,-,TGTGCCAGCAGTTCAACGTACTACCCAAATGAGCAGTTCTTC,CASSSTYYPNEQFF
-,TRBJ2-1,TRBV11-2,16,-,TGTGCCAGCAGCTCCCGGCGCCCAGGGGGGAAAAATGAGCAGTTCTTC,CASSSRRPGGKNEQFF
many,TRBJ2-1,TRBV4-3,15,-,TGCGCCAGCAGCCAAGCTTGGGGCAGACCTAATGAGCAGTTCTTC,CASSQAWGRPNEQFF
many,TRBJ1-1,TRBV6-2/TRBV6-3,14,TRBD1,TGTGCCAGCAGGTCGACAGGGGGGTACACTGAAGCTTTCTTT,CASRSTGGYTEAFF
-,TRBJ2-1,TRBV7-2,15,-,TGTGCCAGCATCCGGACTTTTTCCTCCTACAATGAGCAGTTCTTC,CASIRTFSSYNEQFF
few,TRBJ1-1,TRBV20-1,14,-,TGCAGTGCTGCACAGGGAGGGGGGAACACTGAAGCTTTCTTT,CSAAQGGGNTEAFF
many,TRBJ2-1,TRBV5-1,12,-,TGCGCCAGCAGCCAGGGGACAAATGAGCAGTTCTTC,CASSQGTNEQFF
many,TRBJ1-6,TRBV5-1,13,-,TGCGCCAGCAGCTTGGAACCCAATTCACCCCTCCACTTT,CASSLEPNSPLHF
many,TRBJ2-1,TRBV20-1,17,TRBD2,TGCAGTGCTAGATCATTCAGTAGCGGGGTTTCCTACAATGAGCAGTTCTTC,CSARSFSSGVSYNEQFF
-,TRBJ2-6,TRBV11-2,18,-,TGTGCCAGCAGCTCAACCTTAGCGTGGGCCTCTGGGGCCAACGTCCTGACTTTC,CASSSTLAWASGANVLTF
many,TRBJ2-2,TRBV30,15,TRBD2,TGTGCCTGGGACCCGGGACTAGTAACCACCGGGGAGCTGTTTTTT,CAWDPGLVTTGELFF
-,TRBJ2-7,TRBV11-2,15,TRBD1,TGTGCCAGCAGCTTAGAGCCAGGGGGACGGCTCGAGCAGTACTTC,CASSLEPGGRLEQYF
many,TRBJ2-2,TRBV7-9,15,-,TGTGCCAGCAGCTTAGCGATTGCGGCGGGCGGGGAGCTGTTTTTT,CASSLAIAAGGELFF
few,TRBJ2-1,TRBV20-1,14,TRBD2,TGCAGTGCTGATAGCGGGAGAGGCCACAATGAGCAGTTCTTC,CSADSGRGHNEQFF
-,TRBJ1-1,TRBV7-2,15,-,TGTGCCAGCAGCCCTCAGACAGTGCGGAACACTGAAGCTTTCTTT,CASSPQTVRNTEAFF
few,TRBJ2-7,TRBV7-2,14,TRBD2,TGTGCCAGCAGCTTAGCGGGAGGGCCCGAGGAGCAGTACTTC,CASSLAGGPEEQYF
-,TRBJ2-2,TRBV5-1,13,-,TGCGCCAGCAGGGTCCAGTTTACCGGGGAGCTGTTTTTT,CASRVQFTGELFF
many,TRBJ2-4,TRBV5-1,12,-,TGCGCCAGCAGCTTGATCTGGCCTCTGCAGTACTTC,CASSLIWPLQYF
few,TRBJ2-5,TRBV10-3,17,-,TGTGCCATCAGTGAGCCCCTTGGGGCGGTTGGGCAAGAGACCCAGTACTTC,CAISEPLGAVGQETQYF
few,TRBJ2-7,TRBV7-8,14,-,TGTGCCAGCAGCTTGGAAAGGGGTGGCTACGAGCAGTACTTC,CASSLERGGYEQYF
medium-sized,TRBJ2-2,TRBV5-1,12,-,TGCGCCAGCAGCTTGGTGGTCGGGGAGCTGTTTTTT,CASSLVVGELFF
-,TRBJ2-1,TRBV5-1,15,-,TGCGCCAGCAGCTTGGCACTTTCTCAATACAATGAGCAGTTCTTC,CASSLALSQYNEQFF
many,TRBJ2-2,TRBV6-5,13,TRBD1,TGTGCCAGCAGTAGACAGGGCCCCGGGGAGCTGTTTTTT,CASSRQGPGELFF
many,TRBJ2-3,TRBV11-2,15,-,TGTGCCAGCAGCTTAGATTGGGGGGAGCAAGCTACGCAGTATTTT,CASSLDWGEQATQYF
many,TRBJ2-5,TRBV10-3,12,-,TGTGCCACCAAGGACAGTCAAGAGACCCAGTACTTC,CATKDSQETQYF
medium-sized,TRBJ2-7,TRBV5-1,13,-,TGCGCCAGCAGCCTCCAGGGTATGTACGAGCAGTACTTC,CASSLQGMYEQYF
many,TRBJ1-5,TRBV20-1,12,-,TGCAGTGCTCGACAGTTATCAGGGCCCCAGCATTTT,CSARQLSGPQHF
many,TRBJ1-2,TRBV4-3,15,-,TGCGCCAGCAGCCAAGAGGGGGGGACACCGAATGGCTACACCTTC,CASSQEGGTPNGYTF
many,TRBJ1-4,TRBV20-1,14,-,TGCAGTGCTAAGGGCTCCGATTGGGATGAAAAACTGTTTTTT,CSAKGSDWDEKLFF
many,TRBJ2-1,TRBV7-2,14,-,TGTGCCAGCAGCTTAGGATGGGCGCAGGATGAGCAGTTCTTC,CASSLGWAQDEQFF
many,TRBJ1-6,TRBV9,14,-,TGTGCCAGCAGCGTAGGTGTAGGGCTTGGAGCCCTCCACTTT,CASSVGVGLGALHF
few,TRBJ2-1,TRBV20-1,16,TRBD2,TGCAGTGCTCGTCGACTAGCACTCGTCGACTACAATGAGCAGTTCTTC,CSARRLALVDYNEQFF
many,TRBJ2-7,TRBV28,13,TRBD1,TGTGCCAGCGCCCCGGGACAGTCCTACGAGCAGTACTTC,CASAPGQSYEQYF
-,TRBJ1-4,TRBV27,14,-,TGTGCCAGCAGTTCGTGGGGGGCTGATGAAAAACTGTTTTTT,CASSSWGADEKLFF
many,TRBJ2-7,TRBV19,13,TRBD1,TGTGCCAGTAGTAGCCTGACAGGGGTCGAGCAGTACTTC,CASSSLTGVEQYF